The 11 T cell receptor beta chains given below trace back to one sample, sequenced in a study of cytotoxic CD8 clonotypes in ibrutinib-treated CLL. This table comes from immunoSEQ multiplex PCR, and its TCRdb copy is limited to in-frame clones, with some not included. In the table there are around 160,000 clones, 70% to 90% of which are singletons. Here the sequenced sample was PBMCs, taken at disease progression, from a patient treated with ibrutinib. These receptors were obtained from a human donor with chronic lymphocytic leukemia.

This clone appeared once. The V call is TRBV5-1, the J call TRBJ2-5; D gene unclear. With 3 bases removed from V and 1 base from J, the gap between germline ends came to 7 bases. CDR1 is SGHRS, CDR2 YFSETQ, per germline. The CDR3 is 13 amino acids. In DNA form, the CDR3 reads TGCGCCAGCAGCTGGGATCTCCAAGAGACCCAGTACTTC. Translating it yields CASSWDLQETQYF.

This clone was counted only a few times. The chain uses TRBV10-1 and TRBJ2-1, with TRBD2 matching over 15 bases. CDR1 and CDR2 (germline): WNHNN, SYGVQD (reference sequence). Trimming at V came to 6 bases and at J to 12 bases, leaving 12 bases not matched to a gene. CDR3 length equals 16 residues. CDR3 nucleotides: TGCGCCAGCAGCGCCGGGACTAGCGGGAGGCACCGAATGCAGTTCTTC. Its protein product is CASSAGTSGRHRMQFF.

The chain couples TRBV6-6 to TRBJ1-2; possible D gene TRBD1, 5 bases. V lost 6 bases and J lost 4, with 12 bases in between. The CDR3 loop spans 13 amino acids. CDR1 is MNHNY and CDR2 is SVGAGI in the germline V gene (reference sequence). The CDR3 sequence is CASSKGPLYGYTF. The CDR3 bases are TGTGCCAGCAGCAAGGGACCGCTCTATGGCTACACCTTC.

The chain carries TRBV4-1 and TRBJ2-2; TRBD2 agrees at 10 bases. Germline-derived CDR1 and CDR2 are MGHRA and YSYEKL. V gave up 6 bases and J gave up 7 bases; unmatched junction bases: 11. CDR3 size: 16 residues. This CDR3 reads CASSPLAGAIGGELFF. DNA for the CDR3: TGCGCCAGCAGTCCCCTAGCGGGAGCAATTGGCGGGGAGCTGTTTTTT.

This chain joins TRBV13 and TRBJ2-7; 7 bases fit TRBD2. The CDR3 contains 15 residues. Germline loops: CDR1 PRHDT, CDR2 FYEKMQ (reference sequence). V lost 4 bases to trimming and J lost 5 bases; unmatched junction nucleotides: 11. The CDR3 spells CASSSTPAGFHEQYF. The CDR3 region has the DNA TGTGCCAGCAGCTCGACCCCAGCGGGATTCCACGAGCAGTACTTC. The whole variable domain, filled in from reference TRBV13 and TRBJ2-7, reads AAGVIQSPRHLIKEKRETATLKCYPIPRHDTVYWYQQGPGQDPQFLISFYEKMQSDKGSIPDRFSAQQFSDYHSELNMSSLELGDSALYFCASSSTPAGFHEQYFGPGTRLTVT.

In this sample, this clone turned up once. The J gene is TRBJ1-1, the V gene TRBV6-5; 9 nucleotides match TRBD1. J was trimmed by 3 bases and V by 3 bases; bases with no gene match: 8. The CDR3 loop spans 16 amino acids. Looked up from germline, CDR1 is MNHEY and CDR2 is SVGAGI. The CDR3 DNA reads TGTGCCAGCAGTTATTACAGGGGGCGTTGGGACACTGAAGCTTTCTTT. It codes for CASSYYRGRWDTEAFF.

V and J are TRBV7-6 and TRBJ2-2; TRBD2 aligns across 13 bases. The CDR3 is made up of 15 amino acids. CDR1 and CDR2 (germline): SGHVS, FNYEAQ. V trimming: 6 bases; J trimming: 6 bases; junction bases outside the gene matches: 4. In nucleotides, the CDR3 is TGTGCCAGCAGGCCTACTAGCGGGAGGGCCGGGGAGCTGTTTTTT. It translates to CASRPTSGRAGELFF.

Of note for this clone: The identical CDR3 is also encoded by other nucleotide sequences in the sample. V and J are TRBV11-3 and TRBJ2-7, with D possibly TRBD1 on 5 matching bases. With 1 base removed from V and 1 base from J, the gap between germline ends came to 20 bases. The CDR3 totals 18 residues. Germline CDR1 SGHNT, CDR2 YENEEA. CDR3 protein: CASSLAPGRVARSYEQYF. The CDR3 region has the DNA TGTGCCAGCAGCTTAGCCCCAGGCAGGGTGGCTAGGTCCTACGAGCAGTACTTC.

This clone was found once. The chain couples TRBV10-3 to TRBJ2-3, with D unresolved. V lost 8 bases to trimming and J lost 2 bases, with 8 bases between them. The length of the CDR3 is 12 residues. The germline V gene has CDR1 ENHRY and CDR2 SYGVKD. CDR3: CAIQHDTDTQYF. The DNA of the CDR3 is TGTGCCATCCAACATGACACAGATACGCAGTATTTT.

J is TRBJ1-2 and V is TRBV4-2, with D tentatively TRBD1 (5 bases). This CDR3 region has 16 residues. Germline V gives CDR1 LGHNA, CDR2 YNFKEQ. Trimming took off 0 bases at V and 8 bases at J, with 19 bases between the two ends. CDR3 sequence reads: CASSQDSGGRAEGYTF. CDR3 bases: TGTGCCAGCAGCCAAGATTCAGGCGGCAGGGCGGAGGGCTACACCTTC.

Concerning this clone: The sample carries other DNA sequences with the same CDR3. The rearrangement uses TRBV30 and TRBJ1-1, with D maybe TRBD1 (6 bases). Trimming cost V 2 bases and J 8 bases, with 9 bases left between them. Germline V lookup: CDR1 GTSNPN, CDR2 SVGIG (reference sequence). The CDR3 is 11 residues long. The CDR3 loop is CAWSLGAEAFF. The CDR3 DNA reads TGTGCCTGGAGTTTGGGGGCGGAAGCTTTCTTT.